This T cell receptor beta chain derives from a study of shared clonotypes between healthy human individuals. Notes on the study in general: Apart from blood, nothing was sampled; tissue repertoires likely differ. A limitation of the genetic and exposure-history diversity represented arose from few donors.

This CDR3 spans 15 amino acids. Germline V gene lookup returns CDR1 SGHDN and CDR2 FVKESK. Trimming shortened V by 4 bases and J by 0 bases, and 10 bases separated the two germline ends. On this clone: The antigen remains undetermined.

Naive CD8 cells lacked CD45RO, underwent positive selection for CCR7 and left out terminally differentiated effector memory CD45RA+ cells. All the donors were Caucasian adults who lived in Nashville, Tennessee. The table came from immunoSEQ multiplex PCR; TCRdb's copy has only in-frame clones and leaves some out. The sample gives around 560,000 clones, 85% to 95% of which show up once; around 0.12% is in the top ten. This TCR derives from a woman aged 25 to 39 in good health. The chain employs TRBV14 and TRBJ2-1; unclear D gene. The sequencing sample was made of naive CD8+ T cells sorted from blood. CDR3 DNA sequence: TGTGCCAGCAGCCCCCTTTCGAGCTCCTACAATGAGCAGTTCTTC. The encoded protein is CASSPLSSSYNEQFF.